Listed below are T cell receptor beta chains from one sample, sequenced in a study of tumor-infiltrating lymphocytes in localized non-small cell lung cancer. TCRdb keeps only in-frame clones here, not all; method: immunoSEQ multiplex PCR. The data contain about 3,600 clones, more than 65% of them seen just once; the ten biggest clones take up more than 7.5%. Sequencing used uninvolved lung tissue not adjacent to the tumor. The origin of the receptors is a human donor with non-small cell lung cancer. Both conserved end residues are part of each CDR3. The D gene is left open where the match is weak. Some rows have no size entry. The others give once, few or many, or a class for an expanded clone.

length,D,J,size,V,DNA,CDR3
16,TRBD1,TRBJ1-1,.,TRBV30,TGTGCCTGGATGGACAGGGGCAAGTGGATGAACACTGAAGCTTTCTTT,CAWMDRGKWMNTEAFF
13,.,TRBJ2-7,.,TRBV4-1,TGCGCCAGCGGCTTCAGGACGTACAACGAGCAGTACTTC,CASGFRTYNEQYF
14,TRBD2,TRBJ2-1,.,TRBV18,TGTGCCAGCTCACCAGTAGCGGGGGGCTTTGAGCAGTTCTTC,CASSPVAGGFEQFF
10,.,TRBJ2-5,.,TRBV20-1,TGCAGTGGTCAGCAAGAGACCCAGTACTTC,CSGQQETQYF
11,.,TRBJ2-7,.,TRBV10-3,TGTGCCACCGCGAATACCTACGAGCAGTACTTC,CATANTYEQYF
19,TRBD2,TRBJ2-7,few,TRBV5-1,TGCGCCAGCAGCTTCGTGGGACTAGCGGGAGAAGGCCACCAATACGAGCAGTACTTC,CASSFVGLAGEGHQYEQYF
15,.,TRBJ1-5,large,TRBV7-2,TGTGCCAGCAGCCCCCTGACAGGTTCGACACAGCCCCAGCATTTT,CASSPLTGSTQPQHF
14,.,TRBJ2-1,.,TRBV7-8,TGTGCCAGCAGCTTAGAACTAGCTGTTCATGAGCAGTTCTTC,CASSLELAVHEQFF
16,TRBD1,TRBJ1-2,few,TRBV2,TGTGCCAGCAGTGAGGGTTGGGGACAGGGAGACTATGGCTACACCTTC,CASSEGWGQGDYGYTF
14,TRBD1,TRBJ2-1,.,TRBV7-2,TGTGCCAGCAGCTCTGGACAGGGGGCGGATGAGCAGTTCTTC,CASSSGQGADEQFF
13,.,TRBJ1-1,.,TRBV11-3,TGTGCCAGCAGCTTTAATAAGGAAACTGAAGCTTTCTTT,CASSFNKETEAFF
13,.,TRBJ1-2,.,TRBV7-3,TGTGCCAGCAGCCAAGGCAGGGGAAATGGCTACACCTTC,CASSQGRGNGYTF
15,.,TRBJ2-7,.,TRBV11-2,TGTGCCAGCAGCTCCTTCGACGGGTCTGCCTACGAGCAGTACTTC,CASSSFDGSAYEQYF
12,.,TRBJ2-7,.,TRBV4-1,TGCGCCAGCAGCCAAGATGAGTACGAGCAGTACTTC,CASSQDEYEQYF
16,.,TRBJ1-2,.,TRBV7-2,TGTGCCAGCAGCTTAGCGACAGGACTTGCTAACTATGGCTACACCTTC,CASSLATGLANYGYTF
13,TRBD1,TRBJ2-5,.,TRBV30,TGTGCCGGGACAGGGAGTTTACAAGAGACCCAGTACTTC,CAGTGSLQETQYF
13,.,TRBJ1-2,.,TRBV30,TGTGCCTGGAGTAGAGGGGATAACTATGGCTACACCTTC,CAWSRGDNYGYTF
15,.,TRBJ2-7,.,TRBV7-9,TGTGCCAGCAGCTTAGTATCAGGGAAAAGCTACGAGCAGTACTTC,CASSLVSGKSYEQYF
15,TRBD1,TRBJ1-3,.,TRBV11-3,TGTGCCAGCAGATCAGGGGGGGGCTCTGGAAACACCATATATTTT,CASRSGGGSGNTIYF
15,TRBD1,TRBJ2-7,.,TRBV18,TGTGCCAGCTCACCCTTGGACAGGGGTGTCTACGAGCAGTACTTC,CASSPLDRGVYEQYF
16,TRBD1,TRBJ1-6,.,TRBV5-6,TGTGCCAGCAGCTCCGGGACAGGGGGCTATAATTCACCCCTCCACTTT,CASSSGTGGYNSPLHF
11,.,TRBJ1-1,few,TRBV5-1,TGCGCCAGCATCGGTAACACTGAAGCTTTCTTT,CASIGNTEAFF
15,TRBD2,TRBJ2-5,.,TRBV6-1,TGTGCCAGCAGTCAGGGACTAGGCCCGCAAGAGACCCAGTACTTC,CASSQGLGPQETQYF
16,TRBD1,TRBJ1-1,.,TRBV7-9,TGTGCCAGCAGCCTCGGACAGGGGGCGTCGGGGACTGAAGCTTTCTTT,CASSLGQGASGTEAFF
11,.,TRBJ2-7,once,TRBV11-3,TGTGCCAGCAGCCTGGCCTACGAGCAGTACTTC,CASSLAYEQYF
15,TRBD2,TRBJ2-1,.,TRBV4-2,TGTGCCAGCAGCCGAACCGGGACTAGTAAGGCTGAGCAGTTCTTC,CASSRTGTSKAEQFF
19,TRBD2,TRBJ2-5,.,TRBV13,TGTGCCAGCAGCTTAGGCCGACTAGCGGGGGGGGGCTACCAAGAGACCCAGTACTTC,CASSLGRLAGGGYQETQYF
13,.,TRBJ2-5,few,TRBV18,TGTGCCAGCTCACAGGGGTACCAAGAGACCCAGTACTTC,CASSQGYQETQYF
12,.,TRBJ2-1,.,TRBV5-1,TGCGCCAGCAGCTTTAGTTCGAATGAGCAGTTCTTC,CASSFSSNEQFF
15,TRBD2,TRBJ2-1,.,TRBV7-3,TGTGCCAGCAGCGTCGGGACTACCGGGCAGGGTGAGCAGTTCTTC,CASSVGTTGQGEQFF
15,TRBD1,TRBJ2-5,.,TRBV7-9,TGTGCCAGCAGCTTAAGACAGGGGTTAGAAGAGACCCAGTACTTC,CASSLRQGLEETQYF
12,.,TRBJ2-7,few,TRBV5-1,TGCGCCAGCAGCTTGGCCCCCACTCAGCAGTACTTC,CASSLAPTQQYF
12,.,TRBJ1-2,.,TRBV30,TGTGCCTGGAGTGTAGGGGCTGCCGGCTACACCTTC,CAWSVGAAGYTF
12,.,TRBJ2-7,.,TRBV27,TGTGCCAGCAGTTTAACAGGCTACGAGCAGTACTTC,CASSLTGYEQYF
15,TRBD2,TRBJ2-1,.,TRBV7-2,TGTGCCAGCAGCTTAGTGCGGGGGGGCAACAATGAGCAGTTCTTC,CASSLVRGGNNEQFF
12,.,TRBJ2-7,.,TRBV2,TGTGCCAGCAGTGAGCAGTACTACGAGCAGTACTTC,CASSEQYYEQYF
15,TRBD1,TRBJ2-2,.,TRBV7-9,TGTGCCAGCAGCAGTAGACAGGGTGGTACCGGGGAGCTGTTTTTT,CASSSRQGGTGELFF
14,TRBD1,TRBJ1-3,few,TRBV14,TGTGCCAGCAGCCCGACAGGGGCTGGAAACACCATATATTTT,CASSPTGAGNTIYF
16,TRBD2,TRBJ2-7,.,TRBV28,TGTGCCAGCAGTTTTGGTCAAGGACTAGCAAACTACGAGCAGTACTTC,CASSFGQGLANYEQYF
13,.,TRBJ2-7,.,TRBV7-7,TGTGCCAGCAGCTTAAGCCTCGGATACGAGCAGTACTTC,CASSLSLGYEQYF
11,.,TRBJ1-1,few,TRBV7-9,TGTGCCAGCAGCCGGGAGACTGAAGCTTTCTTT,CASSRETEAFF
12,TRBD2,TRBJ2-1,few,TRBV30,TGTGCCTGGAGGATGGGCGGGAGTGAGCAGTTCTTC,CAWRMGGSEQFF
13,.,TRBJ1-2,.,TRBV6-6,TGTGCCAGCAGTCCAGACAGAACCTATGGCTACACCTTC,CASSPDRTYGYTF
13,.,TRBJ1-2,.,TRBV28,TGTGCCAGCAGTCCGAGGTTTAACTATGGCTACACCTTC,CASSPRFNYGYTF
13,.,TRBJ1-5,once,TRBV30,TGTGCCTGGAGTGTACAGGGAGCTCAGCCCCAGCATTTT,CAWSVQGAQPQHF
13,TRBD1,TRBJ2-7,.,TRBV25-1,TGTGCCAGCAGTTCGACAGGGCTTAACGAGCAGTACTTC,CASSSTGLNEQYF
13,TRBD1,TRBJ2-7,.,TRBV11-2,TGTGCCAGCAGCCCCCGGACAGGGACCGAGCAGTACTTC,CASSPRTGTEQYF
13,.,TRBJ1-1,.,TRBV30,TGTGCCTGGAGTCAGGGGTTCGGGACTGAAGCTTTCTTT,CAWSQGFGTEAFF
16,TRBD2,TRBJ2-2,.,TRBV30,TGTGCCTGGACCACCGGGACTAGTCCTAGCACCGGGGAGCTGTTTTTT,CAWTTGTSPSTGELFF
16,TRBD1,TRBJ2-1,.,TRBV7-9,TGTGCCAGCAGCTCCTGGACAGGGAGCCTGGGGAATGAGCAGTTCTTC,CASSSWTGSLGNEQFF